The 20 T cell receptor beta chains below come from one sample, sequenced in a study of CD8+ T cells in alopecia areata. Described treatment: oral pan-JAK inhibitor, 5-10 mg twice daily. Isolated RNA was reverse transcribed into cDNA used as the sequencing template. Generated by immunoSEQ multiplex PCR, the TCRdb table keeps only in-frame clones and is missing some. The profile shows approximately 210,000 clones, roughly three fifths of them singletons. The specimen comprised CD4+ T cells sorted from blood, sampled at week 4, from a patient treated with tofacitinib. These receptor sequences come from a human donor with alopecia areata.

The rearrangement uses TRBV4-3 and TRBJ2-2, with D possibly being TRBD1 (6 bases). The CDR3 runs to 15 residues. Germline V CDR1 and CDR2: LGHNA, YSLEER. V was shortened by 1 base and J by 7 bases, with 13 bases between the two germline ends. This chain's CDR3 is CASSQVVGAFGELFF. For the CDR3, the DNA is TGCGCCAGCAGCCAAGTCGTGGGGGCCTTCGGGGAGCTGTTTTTT.

The V call is TRBV15, the J call TRBJ2-1; D gene uncertain. CDR3 length: 12 residues. V was shortened by 0 bases and J by 10 bases, with 7 bases between the two germline ends. CDR1 is LNHNV and CDR2 is YYDKDF in the germline V gene (reference sequence). The CDR3 here is CATSRDKGEQFF. CDR3 DNA: TGTGCCACCAGCAGAGACAAGGGAGAGCAGTTCTTC. The full variable domain, its missing parts supplied by reference TRBV15 and TRBJ2-1, is DAMVIQNPRYQVTQFGKPVTLSCSQTLNHNVMYWYQQKSSQAPKLLFHYYDKDFNNEADTPDNFQSRRPNTSFCFLDIRSPGLGDTAMYLCATSRDKGEQFFGPGTRLTVL.

This clone was picked up a small number of times. The gene calls are TRBV20-1 and TRBJ1-2; D remains unclear. V lost 4 bases and J 6 bases, leaving 9 bases between the germline ends. Looked up from germline, CDR1 is DFQATT and CDR2 is SNEGSKA (reference sequence). CDR3 length equals 11 residues. The DNA for the CDR3 is TGCAGTGCTACGGACCTCAATGGCTACACCTTC. This gives the protein CSATDLNGYTF.

J is TRBJ1-2 and V is TRBV4-1; 7 positions match TRBD1. The CDR3 contains 16 residues. The germline V gene encodes CDR1 MGHRA and CDR2 YSYEKL. V shed 1 base, J shed 3 bases, and the junction held 8 bases outside the gene matches. The CDR3 region is CASSQAPQGDYYGYTF. CDR3 coding DNA: TGCGCCAGCAGCCAAGCCCCCCAGGGGGACTACTATGGCTACACCTTC.

The V call is TRBV30, the J call TRBJ2-2; 7 bases map to TRBD1. This CDR3 spans 16 amino acids. The trim removed 4 bases at V and 0 bases at J, leaving 8 bases unmatched. Germline V gene lookup returns CDR1 GTSNPN and CDR2 SVGIG (reference sequence). Here the CDR3 DNA reads TGTGCCTGGATAAAGGGTCAGGGGGCGAACACCGGGGAGCTGTTTTTT. It is translated as CAWIKGQGANTGELFF.

V is TRBV11-1 and J is TRBJ2-1, with D possibly being TRBD2 (6 bases). The CDR3 extends over 18 amino acids. Looked up from germline, CDR1 is SGHAT and CDR2 is FQDESV (reference sequence). Trimming took 2 bases from V and 3 from J, leaving 20 bases between them. Written as DNA, the CDR3 is TGTGCCAGCAGCTTAAACCCCACTAGCAACTCGTACTACAATGAGCAGTTCTTC. Amino acids: CASSLNPTSNSYYNEQFF. The full variable domain, its missing parts supplied by reference TRBV11-1 and TRBJ2-1, is EAEVAQSPRYKITEKSQAVAFWCDPISGHATLYWYRQILGQGPELLVQFQDESVVDDSQLPKDRFSAERLKGVDSTLKIQPAELGDSAMYLCASSLNPTSNSYYNEQFFGPGTRLTVL.

This clone was recorded only once. This sequence joins TRBV29-1 and TRBJ1-1; possible D gene TRBD1, 6 bases. The CDR3 runs to 13 residues. Trimming pared 1 base from V and 4 bases from J, leaving 10 bases between. The germline CDR1 and CDR2 sequences are SQVTM and ANQGSEA. In nucleotides, the CDR3 is TGCAGCGTTGAAGTACAGGGAGGCACTGAAGCTTTCTTT. This sequence encodes CSVEVQGGTEAFF.

The V call is TRBV30, the J call TRBJ1-2; D call uncertain. Between the trimmed V and J ends, which lost 1 base and 4 bases, there was a span of 13 bases. The length of the CDR3 is 14 residues. Germline V gene data show CDR1 as GTSNPN and CDR2 as SVGIG (reference sequence). The CDR3 DNA reads TGTGCCTGGAGTGCCACCGGGCCGAGCTATGGCTACACCTTC. This encodes CAWSATGPSYGYTF.

This clone was picked up a small number of times. The V gene is TRBV2, the J gene TRBJ2-3; D not resolved. This CDR3 has 14 residues. The V gene's germline CDR1 is SNHLY and CDR2 FYNNEI. The V end lost 1 base, the J end lost 4 bases, and 9 bases lay between the germline ends. CDR3 residues: CASSEVRSADTQYF. CDR3 nucleotides: TGTGCCAGCAGTGAAGTCAGGAGCGCAGATACGCAGTATTTT.

CDR3 sequence (DNA): TGTGCCAGCAGTGAATCGGCCAGGGTCACAGATACGCAGTATTTT. Translated: CASSESARVTDTQYF. The rearrangement uses TRBV25-1 and TRBJ2-3; D is possibly TRBD1 (5 bases). V was pared by 1 base and J by 2 bases, with 10 bases between. The germline gives CDR1 MGHDK, CDR2 SYGVNS. The CDR3 extends over 15 amino acids. Full variable domain (outside the CDR3, taken from reference TRBV25-1 and TRBJ2-3): EADIYQTPRYLVIGTGKKITLECSQTMGHDKMYWYQQDPGMELHLIHYSYGVNSTEKGDLSSESTVSRIRTEHFPLTLESARPSHTSQYLCASSESARVTDTQYFGPGTRLTVL.

This clone was picked up a small number of times. The chain employs TRBV6-1 and TRBJ2-3; no firm D call. The CDR3 is made up of 14 amino acids. The V end lost 2 bases, the J end lost 0 bases, and 6 bases lay between the germline ends. The V gene's germline CDR1 is MNHNS and CDR2 SASEGT. CDR3 nucleotide sequence: TGTGCCAGCAGTGAAAGCTGGAGCACAGATACGCAGTATTTT. It is translated as CASSESWSTDTQYF.

This clone was found a few times. The J gene is TRBJ2-6, the V gene TRBV18; D could derive from TRBD1 or TRBD2 (5 bases each). Between the trimmed V and J ends, which lost 0 bases and 0 bases, there was a span of 9 bases. This CDR3 spans 17 amino acids. Germline V gives CDR1 KGHSH, CDR2 LQKENI. The CDR3 sequence: CASSPPGRTSGANVLTF. The CDR3 nucleotides read TGTGCCAGCTCACCACCGGGACGCACCTCTGGGGCCAACGTCCTGACTTTC. Filled out from reference TRBV18 and TRBJ2-6, the complete variable domain reads NAGVMQNPRHLVRRRGQEARLRCSPMKGHSHVYWYRQLPEEGLKFMVYLQKENIIDESGMPKERFSAEFPKEGPSILRIQQVVRGDSAAYFCASSPPGRTSGANVLTFGAGSRLTVL.

The chain recombines TRBV6-4 with TRBJ2-2; 8 bases are shared with TRBD2. The CDR3 totals 14 residues. V lost 6 bases and J lost 5; bases outside the gene matches: 5. Germline V lookup: CDR1 MRHNA, CDR2 SNTAGT. The CDR3 DNA reads as TGTGCCAGCAGAAGCGGGACTAGTACCGGGGAGCTGTTTTTT. It translates to CASRSGTSTGELFF.

Only one count was recorded for this clone. The V and J genes are TRBV30 and TRBJ2-1; TRBD2 might be the D (7 bases). The CDR3 length is 13 residues. The V end lost 0 bases, the J end lost 11 bases, and 14 bases lay between the germline ends. Germline V gene data show CDR1 as GTSNPN and CDR2 as SVGIG (reference sequence). CDR3 sequence (DNA): TGTGCCTGGAGTGTACTCGGGGGGCGTCAGCAGTTCTTC. Encoded protein: CAWSVLGGRQQFF.

The genes are TRBV5-6 and TRBJ2-3; 8 bases map to TRBD1. V dropped 4 bases and J dropped 5; count of bases not matched to a gene: 6. This CDR3 has 14 amino acids. CDR1 and CDR2 from the germline V gene are SGHDT and YYEEEE. The DNA of the CDR3 is TGTGCCAGCAGCCCCCTCACAGGGGGAGATACGCAGTATTTT. It yields the protein CASSPLTGGDTQYF.

V and J are TRBV29-1 and TRBJ2-7, with D maybe TRBD1 (6 bases). V lost 4 bases and J lost 5, with 24 bases in between. The CDR3 consists of 16 residues. The V gene's germline CDR1 is SQVTM and CDR2 ANQGSEA. Here the CDR3 DNA reads TGCAGCGTTGGCCTCTTAGAGGTGCAGGGGCAAGACGAGCAGTACTTC. This gives the protein CSVGLLEVQGQDEQYF.

V usage is TRBV9 and J usage is TRBJ2-3; 9 nucleotides line up with TRBD2. The CDR3 sequence is 16 residues long. V was clipped by 4 bases and J by 5 bases; unmatched bases: 11. Germline V CDR1 and CDR2: SGDLS, YYNGEE. CDR3 nucleotide sequence: TGTGCCAGCAGCCTAACCCAGCGGGGGGAAGGAGATACGCAGTATTTT. It encodes CASSLTQRGEGDTQYF.

The chain links TRBV6-5 to TRBJ2-2; the match to TRBD1 covers 7 bases. The CDR3 is 14 residues long. V lost 5 bases to trimming and J lost 5 bases; unmatched junction nucleotides: 5. The V gene's germline CDR1 is MNHEY and CDR2 SVGAGI. CDR3 sequence (DNA): TGTGCCAGCAGTGTGCAGGGGGTAACCGGGGAGCTGTTTTTT. It codes for CASSVQGVTGELFF.

CDR3 residues: CAWSVMGRERAAGELFF. CDR3 DNA: TGTGCCTGGAGTGTAATGGGGCGGGAGCGGGCCGCCGGGGAGCTGTTTTTT. J is TRBJ2-2 and V is TRBV30, with 7 bases identical to TRBD2. The CDR3 contains 17 residues. The V gene's germline CDR1 is GTSNPN and CDR2 SVGIG (reference sequence). After removal of 0 bases from V and 6 bases from J, the junction contained 13 bases not matched to a gene.

The gene calls are TRBV27 and TRBJ1-5; D is possibly TRBD1 (5 bases). CDR1 and CDR2 (germline): MNHEY, SMNVEV (reference sequence). The CDR3 extends over 14 amino acids. V was trimmed by 9 bases and J by 2 bases, leaving 14 bases between them. The CDR3 DNA reads TGTGCCAGTCGGGGGTCAGATGGCAATCAGCCCCAGCATTTT. Its translation: CASRGSDGNQPQHF.